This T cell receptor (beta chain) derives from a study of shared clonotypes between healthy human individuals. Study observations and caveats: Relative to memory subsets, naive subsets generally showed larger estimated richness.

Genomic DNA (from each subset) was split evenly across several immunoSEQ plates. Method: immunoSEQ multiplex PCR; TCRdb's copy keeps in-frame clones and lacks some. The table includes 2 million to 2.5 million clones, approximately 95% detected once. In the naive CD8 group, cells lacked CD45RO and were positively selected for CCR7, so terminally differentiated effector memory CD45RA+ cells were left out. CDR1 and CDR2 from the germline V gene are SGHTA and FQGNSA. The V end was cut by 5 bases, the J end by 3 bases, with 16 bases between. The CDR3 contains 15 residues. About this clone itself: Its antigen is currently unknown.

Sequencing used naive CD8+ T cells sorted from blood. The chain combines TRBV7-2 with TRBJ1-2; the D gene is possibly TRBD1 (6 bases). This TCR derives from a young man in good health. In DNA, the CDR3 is TGTGCCAGCAGCCACTTCGTGGGGGGCGACTATGGCTACACCTTC. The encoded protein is CASSHFVGGDYGYTF.